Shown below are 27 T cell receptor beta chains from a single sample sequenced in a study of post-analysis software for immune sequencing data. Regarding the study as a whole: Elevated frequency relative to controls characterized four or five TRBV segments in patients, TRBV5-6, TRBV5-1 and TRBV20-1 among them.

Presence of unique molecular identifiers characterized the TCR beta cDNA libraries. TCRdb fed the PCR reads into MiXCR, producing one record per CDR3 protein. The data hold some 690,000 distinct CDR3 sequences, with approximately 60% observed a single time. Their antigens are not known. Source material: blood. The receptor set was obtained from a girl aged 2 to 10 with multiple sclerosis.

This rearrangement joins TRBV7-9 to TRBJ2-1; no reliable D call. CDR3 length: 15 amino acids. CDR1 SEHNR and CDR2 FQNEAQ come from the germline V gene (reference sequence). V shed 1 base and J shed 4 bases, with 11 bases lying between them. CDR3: CASSLGDGPYNEQFF. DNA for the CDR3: TGTGCCAGCAGCTTAGGGGATGGGCCATACAATGAGCAGTTCTTC.

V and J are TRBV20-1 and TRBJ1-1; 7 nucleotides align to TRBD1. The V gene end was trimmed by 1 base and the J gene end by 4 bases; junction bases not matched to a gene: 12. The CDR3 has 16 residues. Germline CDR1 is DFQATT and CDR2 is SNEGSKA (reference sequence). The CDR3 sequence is CSARAPTGYGSTEAFF. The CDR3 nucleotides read TGCAGTGCTAGAGCCCCGACAGGGTACGGGTCCACTGAAGCTTTCTTT.

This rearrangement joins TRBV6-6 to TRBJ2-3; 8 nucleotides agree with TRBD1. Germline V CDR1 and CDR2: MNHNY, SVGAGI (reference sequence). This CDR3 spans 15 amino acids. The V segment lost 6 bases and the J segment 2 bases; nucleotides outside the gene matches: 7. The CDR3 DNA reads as TGTGCCAGCAGGTCTCCGGGACAGGCCACAGATACGCAGTATTTT. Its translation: CASRSPGQATDTQYF.

The CDR3 is CASSAQLAGASSTDTQYF. The CDR3 DNA is TGTGCCAGCAGCGCTCAACTAGCGGGGGCTTCTAGCACAGATACGCAGTATTTT. This rearrangement joins TRBV9 to TRBJ2-3, with TRBD2 matching over 11 bases. CDR3 length: 18 amino acids. V shed 3 bases and J 0 bases; nucleotides not matched to a gene: 9. CDR1 and CDR2 from the germline V gene are SGDLS and YYNGEE.

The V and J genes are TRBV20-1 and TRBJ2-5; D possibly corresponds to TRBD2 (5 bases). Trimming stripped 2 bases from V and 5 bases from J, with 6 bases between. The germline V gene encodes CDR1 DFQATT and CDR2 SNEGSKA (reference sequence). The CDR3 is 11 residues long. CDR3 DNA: TGCAGTGCTAGACCGGGGGAGACCCAGTACTTC. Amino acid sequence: CSARPGETQYF.

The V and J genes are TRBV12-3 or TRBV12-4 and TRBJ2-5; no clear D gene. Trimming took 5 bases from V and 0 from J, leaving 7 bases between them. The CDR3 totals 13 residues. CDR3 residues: CASSQGHQETQYF. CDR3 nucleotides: TGTGCCAGCAGTCAAGGACACCAAGAGACCCAGTACTTC.

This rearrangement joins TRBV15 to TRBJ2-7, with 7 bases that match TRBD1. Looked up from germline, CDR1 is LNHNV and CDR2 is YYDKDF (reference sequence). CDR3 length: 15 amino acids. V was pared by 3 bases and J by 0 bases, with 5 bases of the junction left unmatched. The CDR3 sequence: CATSSIGTASYEQYF. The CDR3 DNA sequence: TGTGCCACCAGCAGCATTGGGACAGCCTCCTACGAGCAGTACTTC.

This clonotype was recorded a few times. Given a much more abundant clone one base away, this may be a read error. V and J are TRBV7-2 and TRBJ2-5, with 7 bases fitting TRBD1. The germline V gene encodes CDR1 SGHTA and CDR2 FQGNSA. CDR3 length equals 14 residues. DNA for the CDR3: TGTGCCGGCAGCTCCGGGACAGTCCAAGAGACCCAGTACTTC. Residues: CAGSSGTVQETQYF. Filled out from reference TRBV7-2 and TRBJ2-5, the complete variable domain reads GAGVSQSPSNKVTEKGKDVELRCDPISGHTALYWYRQSLGQGLEFLIYFQGNSAPDKSGLPSDRFSAERTGGSVSTLTIQRTQQEDSAVYLCAGSSGTVQETQYFGPGTRLLVL.

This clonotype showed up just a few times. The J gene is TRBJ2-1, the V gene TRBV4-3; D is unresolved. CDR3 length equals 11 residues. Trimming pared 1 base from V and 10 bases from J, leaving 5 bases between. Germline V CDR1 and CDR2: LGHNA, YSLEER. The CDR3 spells CASSQGAEQFF. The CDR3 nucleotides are TGCGCCAGCAGCCAAGGAGCGGAGCAGTTCTTC.

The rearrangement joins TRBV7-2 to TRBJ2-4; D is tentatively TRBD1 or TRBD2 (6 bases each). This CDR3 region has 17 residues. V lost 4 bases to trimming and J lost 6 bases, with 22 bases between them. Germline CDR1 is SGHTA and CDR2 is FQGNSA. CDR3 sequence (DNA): TGTGCCAGCAGCTCTTCCTTACCGGGGGCACGGGGAAACATTCAGTACTTC. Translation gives CASSSSLPGARGNIQYF.

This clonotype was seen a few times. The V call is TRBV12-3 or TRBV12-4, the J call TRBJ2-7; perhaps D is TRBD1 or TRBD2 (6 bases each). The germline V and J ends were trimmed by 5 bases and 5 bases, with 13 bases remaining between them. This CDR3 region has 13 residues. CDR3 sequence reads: CASSAARGHEQYF. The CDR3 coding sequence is TGTGCCAGCAGTGCCGCCCGGGGGCACGAGCAGTACTTC.

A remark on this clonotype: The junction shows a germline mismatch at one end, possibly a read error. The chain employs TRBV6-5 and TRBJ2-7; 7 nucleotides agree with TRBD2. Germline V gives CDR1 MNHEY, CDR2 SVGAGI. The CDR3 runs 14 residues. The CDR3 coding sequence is TGTGCCAGCAGGGAACTAGCGCCTTCCTACGAGCAGGACTTC. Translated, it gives CASRELAPSYEQDF.

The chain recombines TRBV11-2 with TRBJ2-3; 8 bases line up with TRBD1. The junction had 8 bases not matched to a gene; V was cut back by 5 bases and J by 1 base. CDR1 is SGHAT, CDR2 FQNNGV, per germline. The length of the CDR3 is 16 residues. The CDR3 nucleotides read TGTGCCAGCAGCCGGCGATTGACAGGGGGCACAGATACGCAGTATTTT. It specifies CASSRRLTGGTDTQYF.

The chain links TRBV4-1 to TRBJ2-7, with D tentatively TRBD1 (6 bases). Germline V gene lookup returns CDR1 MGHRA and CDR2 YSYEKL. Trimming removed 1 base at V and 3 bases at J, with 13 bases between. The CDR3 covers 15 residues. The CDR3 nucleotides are TGCGCCAGCAGCCAAGGATCGGGCAGGGGCTACGAGCAGTACTTC. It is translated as CASSQGSGRGYEQYF.

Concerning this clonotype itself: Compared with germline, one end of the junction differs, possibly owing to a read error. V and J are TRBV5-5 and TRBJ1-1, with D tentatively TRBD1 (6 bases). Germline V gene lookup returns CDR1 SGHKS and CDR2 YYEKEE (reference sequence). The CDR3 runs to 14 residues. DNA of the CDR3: TGTGCCGGCAGCTACAGGGTAACGGGCACTGAAGCTTTCTTT. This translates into CAGSYRVTGTEAFF.

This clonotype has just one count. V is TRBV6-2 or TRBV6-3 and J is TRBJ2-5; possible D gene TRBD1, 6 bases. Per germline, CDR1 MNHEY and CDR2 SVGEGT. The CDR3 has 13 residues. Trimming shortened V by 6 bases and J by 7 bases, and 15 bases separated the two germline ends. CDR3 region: CASSQDSSRTQYF. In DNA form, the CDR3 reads TGTGCCAGCAGCCAGGACAGTTCGAGGACCCAGTACTTC.

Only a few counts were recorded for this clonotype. The CDR3 nucleotides are TGTGCCAGCAGCCTATTCCACAGGGGGCAAGGTGGGGCCAACGTCCTGACTTTC. It translates to CASSLFHRGQGGANVLTF. This rearrangement joins TRBV7-6 to TRBJ2-6; TRBD1 matches at 9 bases. V shed 5 bases, J shed 3 bases, and the junction held 11 bases outside the gene matches. Germline V gives CDR1 SGHVS, CDR2 FNYEAQ. The CDR3 consists of 18 residues.

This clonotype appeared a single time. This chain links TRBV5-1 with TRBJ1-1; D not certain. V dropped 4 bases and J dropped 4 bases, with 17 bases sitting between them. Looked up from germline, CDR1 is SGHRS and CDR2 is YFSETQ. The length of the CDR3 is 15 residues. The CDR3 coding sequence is TGCGCCAGCAGCGATGCTGTTGGGCCCTCCACTGAAGCTTTCTTT. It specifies CASSDAVGPSTEAFF. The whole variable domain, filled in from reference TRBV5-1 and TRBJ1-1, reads KAGVTQTPRYLIKTRGQQVTLSCSPISGHRSVSWYQQTPGQGLQFLFEYFSETQRNKGNFPGRFSGRQFSNSRSEMNVSTLELGDSALYLCASSDAVGPSTEAFFGQGTRLTVV.

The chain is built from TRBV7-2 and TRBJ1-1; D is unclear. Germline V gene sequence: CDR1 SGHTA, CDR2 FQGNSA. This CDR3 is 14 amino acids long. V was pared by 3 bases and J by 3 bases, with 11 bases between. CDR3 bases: TGTGCCAGCAGCTTCACACGGAGAGACACTGAAGCTTTCTTT. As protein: CASSFTRRDTEAFF. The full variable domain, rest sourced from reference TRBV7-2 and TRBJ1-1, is GAGVSQSPSNKVTEKGKDVELRCDPISGHTALYWYRQSLGQGLEFLIYFQGNSAPDKSGLPSDRFSAERTGGSVSTLTIQRTQQEDSAVYLCASSFTRRDTEAFFGQGTRLTVV.

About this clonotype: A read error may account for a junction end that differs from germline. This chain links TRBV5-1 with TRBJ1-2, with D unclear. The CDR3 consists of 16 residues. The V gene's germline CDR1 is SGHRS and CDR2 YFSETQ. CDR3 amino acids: CASSLVPEGANYGHTF. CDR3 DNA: TGCGCCAGCAGCTTGGTACCGGAAGGAGCTAACTATGGCCACACCTTC.

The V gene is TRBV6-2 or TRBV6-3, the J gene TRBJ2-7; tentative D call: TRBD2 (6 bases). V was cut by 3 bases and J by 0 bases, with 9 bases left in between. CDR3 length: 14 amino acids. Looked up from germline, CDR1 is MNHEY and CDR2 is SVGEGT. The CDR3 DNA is TGTGCCAGCAGTTATCGCGGGGACTCCTACGAGCAGTACTTC. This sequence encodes CASSYRGDSYEQYF.

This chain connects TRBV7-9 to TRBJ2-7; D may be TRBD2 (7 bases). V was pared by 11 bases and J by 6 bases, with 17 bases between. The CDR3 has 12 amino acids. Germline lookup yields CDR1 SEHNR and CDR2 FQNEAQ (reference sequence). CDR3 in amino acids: CASGGLKGEQYF. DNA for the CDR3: TGTGCCTCGGGGGGCTTGAAGGGCGAGCAGTACTTC.

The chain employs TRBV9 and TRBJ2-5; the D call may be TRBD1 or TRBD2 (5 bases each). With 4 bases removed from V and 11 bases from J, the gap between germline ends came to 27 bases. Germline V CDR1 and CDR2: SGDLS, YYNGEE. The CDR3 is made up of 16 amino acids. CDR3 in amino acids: CASSPTGAAVTPEQYF. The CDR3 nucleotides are TGTGCCAGCAGCCCGACCGGGGCGGCGGTTACACCTGAGCAGTACTTC. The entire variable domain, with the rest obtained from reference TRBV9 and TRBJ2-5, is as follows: DSGVTQTPKHLITATGQRVTLRCSPRSGDLSVYWYQQSLDQGLQFLIQYYNGEERAKGNILERFSAQQFPDLHSELNLSSLELGDSALYFCASSPTGAAVTPEQYFGPGTRLLVL.

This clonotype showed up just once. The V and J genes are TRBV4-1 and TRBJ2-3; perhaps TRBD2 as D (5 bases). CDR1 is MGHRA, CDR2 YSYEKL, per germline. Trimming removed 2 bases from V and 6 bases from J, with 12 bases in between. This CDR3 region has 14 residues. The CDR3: CASSQLRLTDTQYF. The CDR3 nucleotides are TGCGCCAGCAGCCAACTCCGACTAACGGATACGCAGTATTTT.

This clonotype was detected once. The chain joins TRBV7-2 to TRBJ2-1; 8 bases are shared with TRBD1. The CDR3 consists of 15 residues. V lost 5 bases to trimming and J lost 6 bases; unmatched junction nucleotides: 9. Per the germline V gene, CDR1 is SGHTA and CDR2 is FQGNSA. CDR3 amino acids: CASSPGQGITNEQFF. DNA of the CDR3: TGTGCCAGCAGCCCAGGACAGGGAATTACCAATGAGCAGTTCTTC. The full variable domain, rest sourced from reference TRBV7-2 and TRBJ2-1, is GAGVSQSPSNKVTEKGKDVELRCDPISGHTALYWYRQSLGQGLEFLIYFQGNSAPDKSGLPSDRFSAERTGGSVSTLTIQRTQQEDSAVYLCASSPGQGITNEQFFGPGTRLTVL.

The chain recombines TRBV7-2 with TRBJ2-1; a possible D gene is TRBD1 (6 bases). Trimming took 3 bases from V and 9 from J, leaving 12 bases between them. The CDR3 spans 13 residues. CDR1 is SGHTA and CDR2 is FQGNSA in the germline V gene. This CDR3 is CASSLNQGFEQFF. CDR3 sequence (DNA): TGTGCCAGCAGCTTGAACCAGGGGTTTGAGCAGTTCTTC.

The CDR3 nucleotides are TGTGCCAGCAGTGAAGCCAGACAGCGGGGATCAGAGACCCAGTACTTC. This encodes CASSEARQRGSETQYF. V is TRBV2 and J is TRBJ2-5; 7 bases map to TRBD2. CDR1 is SNHLY, CDR2 FYNNEI, per germline. This CDR3 has 16 amino acids. The V gene end was trimmed by 0 bases and the J gene end by 4 bases; junction bases not matched to a gene: 8.